The 16 T cell receptor beta chains below were found in one sample sequenced in a study of cytomegalovirus exposure and HLA in healthy donors. PCR employed 60 Vbeta and 13 Jbeta primers. This table comes from immunoSEQ multiplex PCR, and its TCRdb copy is limited to in-frame clones, with some not included. Of about 120,000 clones in the sample, about 75% were seen once. The sequenced sample consisted of PBMCs. These receptors originate from a middle-aged woman in good health and CMV-seropositive.

The genes are TRBV7-9 and TRBJ2-7, with D hard to call. The CDR3 is 11 amino acids. Germline V gene lookup returns CDR1 SEHNR and CDR2 FQNEAQ (reference sequence). Trimming cost V 10 bases and J 0 bases, with 7 bases left between them. The CDR3, as DNA: TGTGCCACCCAGAACTCCTACGAGCAGTACTTC. Amino acids: CATQNSYEQYF.

This clone has just one count. V is TRBV29-1 and J is TRBJ2-2; no firm D call. Trimming cost V 4 bases and J 2 bases, with 11 bases left between them. The CDR3 is 14 residues long. From germline, CDR1 is SQVTM and CDR2 ANQGSEA. CDR3 region: CSVGGNGNTGELFF. CDR3 in DNA: TGCAGCGTTGGAGGTAACGGAAACACCGGGGAGCTGTTTTTT.

V gene TRBV4-1 combines with J gene TRBJ1-5, with D tentatively TRBD1 (6 bases). This CDR3 contains 16 residues. Germline lookup yields CDR1 MGHRA and CDR2 YSYEKL. The V end lost 4 bases, the J end lost 3 bases, and 16 bases lay between the germline ends. The CDR3 nucleotides are TGCGCCAGCAGCCTCGACCCACAGGGTTCCAATCAGCCCCAGCATTTT. It specifies CASSLDPQGSNQPQHF.

This chain uses TRBV19 with TRBJ2-5, with a tentative D call TRBD1 (6 bases). The CDR3 length is 16 residues. Germline assignment: CDR1 LNHDA and CDR2 SQIVND (reference sequence). The ends were cut back, 7 bases at V and 2 bases at J, with 20 bases in the middle. CDR3 sequence (DNA): TGTGCCAGTACCACAGGGACGGCCTCCCAACAAGAGACCCAGTACTTC. It encodes CASTTGTASQQETQYF.

The rearrangement links TRBV2 to TRBJ1-5; D gene ambiguous. Germline CDR1 and CDR2: SNHLY and FYNNEI. The CDR3 totals 11 residues. V gave up 8 bases and J gave up 5 bases, with 7 bases separating them. DNA for the CDR3: TGTGCCAGCGGGAGTCATCAGCCCCAGCATTTT. Translated: CASGSHQPQHF.

V usage is TRBV29-1 and J usage is TRBJ2-7, with D possibly matching TRBD1 (7 bases). The V gene lost 4 bases and the J gene lost 3 bases, with 25 bases spanning the gap. Germline lookup yields CDR1 SQVTM and CDR2 ANQGSEA. The CDR3 is 17 residues long. The CDR3 region is CSVAGVTGAGGLYEQYF. As DNA, the CDR3 is TGCAGCGTTGCGGGAGTTACAGGGGCTGGAGGTCTCTACGAGCAGTACTTC.

There are a few counts of this clone. The chain recombines TRBV5-4 with TRBJ2-5, with D uncertain. Trimming removed 3 bases from V and 0 bases from J, with 9 bases in between. Germline CDR1 SGHNT, CDR2 YYREEE (reference sequence). This CDR3 is 14 amino acids long. CDR3 protein: CASSSDGYQETQYF. DNA of the CDR3: TGTGCCAGCAGCTCAGACGGGTACCAAGAGACCCAGTACTTC. The full variable domain, completed using reference TRBV5-4 and TRBJ2-5, is ETGVTQSPTHLIKTRGQQVTLRCSSQSGHNTVSWYQQALGQGPQFIFQYYREEENGRGNFPPRFSGLQFPNYSSELNVNALELDDSALYLCASSSDGYQETQYFGPGTRLLVL.

With regard to this clone: The junction and the germline gene differ at one end; a read error may be behind it. This chain links TRBV7-9 with TRBJ1-6, with 10 bases fitting TRBD1. The CDR3 extends over 17 amino acids. The germline gives CDR1 SEHNR, CDR2 FQNEAQ (reference sequence). CDR3 loop: CSSSLAGEGQGNSPLHF. The DNA of the CDR3 is TGTTCCAGCAGCTTAGCAGGGGAGGGACAGGGGAATTCACCCCTCCACTTT.

The J gene is TRBJ2-7, the V gene TRBV11-2; possible D gene TRBD1, 6 bases. CDR1 is SGHAT, CDR2 FQNNGV, per germline. The CDR3 is 12 amino acids. V was cut by 4 bases and J by 5 bases, with 9 bases left in between. CDR3 protein: CASSSQGNEQYF. As DNA, the CDR3 is TGTGCCAGCAGCTCCCAGGGGAACGAGCAGTACTTC. The full variable domain, in which reference TRBV11-2 and TRBJ2-7 provide the parts outside the CDR3, is EAGVAQSPRYKIIEKRQSVAFWCNPISGHATLYWYQQILGQGPKLLIQFQNNGVVDDSQLPKDRFSAERLKGVDSTLKIQPAKLEDSAVYLCASSSQGNEQYFGPGTRLTVT.

The chain uses TRBV2 and TRBJ1-5, with D hard to call. Germline assignment: CDR1 SNHLY and CDR2 FYNNEI. The CDR3 extends over 15 amino acids. Trimming left V 4 bases short and J 2 bases short, with 12 bases between. CDR3 bases: TGTGCCAGCAGTGTTGAGTGGCAGGGCAATCAGCCCCAGCATTTT. This codes for CASSVEWQGNQPQHF.

The V gene is TRBV4-1, the J gene TRBJ1-1, with 9 bases that match TRBD1. Trimming removed 6 bases from V and 9 bases from J; junction bases left unmatched: 11. CDR1 MGHRA and CDR2 YSYEKL come from the germline V gene. The CDR3 is made up of 14 amino acids. The CDR3 sequence: CASSSNRDRVKAFF. CDR3 coding DNA: TGCGCCAGCAGTTCAAACCGGGACAGGGTAAAAGCTTTCTTT.

This clone appeared a few times. The chain has TRBV2 and TRBJ1-3; D perhaps matches TRBD1 (6 bases). Looked up from germline, CDR1 is SNHLY and CDR2 is FYNNEI. V lost 5 bases, J lost 0 bases, and 20 bases lay in between. The CDR3 extends over 18 amino acids. The CDR3 DNA sequence: TGTGCCAGCAGTCCCAGACAGGAGCGCTTTGTCTCTGGAAACACCATATATTTT. It specifies CASSPRQERFVSGNTIYF.

A remark on this clone: The sample holds other DNA sequences that translate to the same CDR3. The chain employs TRBV19 and TRBJ2-7; 10 bases are shared with TRBD1. The CDR3 length is 12 residues. V lost 6 bases, J lost 7 bases, and 3 bases stayed unmatched. Germline CDR1 LNHDA, CDR2 SQIVND (reference sequence). CDR3 residues: CASSDRGLEQYF. The CDR3 DNA follows: TGTGCCAGTAGCGACAGGGGGCTTGAGCAGTACTTC.

CDR3 DNA sequence: TGTGCCAGCACCTTTCTTGACAGGGGCAGCACAGATACGCAGTATTTT. Amino acid sequence: CASTFLDRGSTDTQYF. This chain uses TRBV27 with TRBJ2-3; TRBD1 matches at 8 bases. J lost 0 bases, V lost 7 bases, and 9 bases had no gene match. Germline assignment: CDR1 MNHEY and CDR2 SMNVEV (reference sequence). The CDR3 is 16 residues long.

V is TRBV6-5 and J is TRBJ1-1, with D perhaps matching TRBD1 (5 bases). V lost 4 bases and J 1 base, leaving 10 bases between the germline ends. CDR3 length: 14 amino acids. Germline CDR1 is MNHEY and CDR2 is SVGAGI. CDR3 residues: CASSWGVSNTEAFF. CDR3 sequence (DNA): TGTGCCAGCAGTTGGGGGGTGTCGAACACTGAAGCTTTCTTT.

The rearrangement links TRBV6-1 to TRBJ1-2; D gene uncertain. The CDR3 runs to 13 residues. V was clipped by 5 bases and J by 8 bases, with 15 bases between them. Germline CDR1 is MNHNS and CDR2 is SASEGT. The CDR3 loop is CASSIAGREGYTF. For the CDR3, the DNA is TGTGCCAGCAGTATCGCGGGCCGGGAGGGCTACACCTTC.